Listed below are T cell receptor beta chains from one sample, sequenced in a study of CD8 T cells in ankylosing spondylitis. Each CDR3 protein is one row after TCRdb ran MiXCR on the 5' RACE reads. The sample includes about 500,000 distinct CDR3 sequences, approximately 5% of them seen just once. Sequencing input: blood, either unsorted or a sorted T cell fraction (not recorded which). Receptor source: a male donor with ankylosing spondylitis. Both conserved end residues are part of each CDR3. Each record gives: V gene, clone size, J gene, D gene, CDR3 DNA, CDR3 protein. D genes are given only for firm matches. Clone size appears in some rows only: once, few, many, or a class for an expanded clone.

TRBV4-3	many	TRBJ2-3	.	TGCGCCAGCAGCCCAGGGACAAGCACAGATACGCAGTATTTT	CASSPGTSTDTQYF
TRBV20-1	many	TRBJ1-1	.	TGCAGTGCTATAAATTCCGGCGAGGATGAAGCTTTCTTT	CSAINSGEDEAFF
TRBV7-9	few	TRBJ1-2	.	TGTGCCAGCAACCCCCTTTCCAGGGGCGCAGACGGCTACACCTTC	CASNPLSRGADGYTF
TRBV4-1	.	TRBJ2-1	TRBD1	TGCGCCAGCAGCCGCCTGGGGACAGGGAGATTCTTC	CASSRLGTGRFF
TRBV6-1	many	TRBJ2-7	TRBD1	TGTGCCAGCAGGCTTTGGACAGGACCCTCCTACGAGCAGTACTTC	CASRLWTGPSYEQYF
TRBV10-1	many	TRBJ2-3	.	TGCGCCAGCCTCGGGGGCTCGGATACGCAGTATTTT	CASLGGSDTQYF
TRBV11-2	many	TRBJ2-3	.	TGTGCCAGCAGCTTAGGGGTAGGGGAATTTACGCAGTATTTT	CASSLGVGEFTQYF
TRBV7-2	many	TRBJ2-1	.	TGTGCCAGCAGCTTAGTCTCTAACAACTACAATGAGCAGTTCTTC	CASSLVSNNYNEQFF
TRBV10-3	many	TRBJ2-7	.	TGTGCCATGGGGCCCGATAGGTACGAGCAGTACTTC	CAMGPDRYEQYF
TRBV5-1	many	TRBJ2-5	TRBD2	TGCGCCAGCAGCCCCAGACTGGCCCGGGGGGGGCAAGAGACCCAGTACTTC	CASSPRLARGGQETQYF
TRBV15	.	TRBJ2-1	TRBD2	TGTGCCACCAGCAGTAGCGGGAGGGCCTACAATGAGCAGTTCTTC	CATSSSGRAYNEQFF
TRBV7-9	many	TRBJ2-1	TRBD1	TGTGCCAGCAGCAACTCGGGACAGGGAGACAATGAGCAGTTCTTC	CASSNSGQGDNEQFF
TRBV13	many	TRBJ1-3	.	TGTGCCAGCAGCGTAATGGGGGACTCTGGAAACACCATATATTTT	CASSVMGDSGNTIYF
TRBV6-2/TRBV6-3	many	TRBJ1-6	.	TGTGCCAGCAGTTACGGGTTACCGGATTCACCCCTCCACTTT	CASSYGLPDSPLHF
TRBV5-1	few	TRBJ2-1	.	TGCGCCAGCAGCTTGAGACGACTGACCTACAATGAGCAGTTCTTC	CASSLRRLTYNEQFF
TRBV7-9	.	TRBJ1-1	TRBD1	TGTGCCAGCAGCTCCCGACAGGGGACGAACACTGAAGCTTTCTTT	CASSSRQGTNTEAFF
TRBV7-2	many	TRBJ1-4	TRBD1	TGTGCCAGCAGACCCCAGGGGGCCGGGGAAAAACTGTTTTTT	CASRPQGAGEKLFF
TRBV5-1	many	TRBJ2-7	TRBD1	TGCGCCAGCAGGGGCGGGACAGGGTATTCCTACGAGCAGTACTTC	CASRGGTGYSYEQYF
TRBV12-3/TRBV12-4	.	TRBJ1-1	TRBD1	TGTGCCAGCAGTTTTTCAGGGGGCTTGACTGAAGCTTTCTTT	CASSFSGGLTEAFF
TRBV25-1	many	TRBJ2-4	.	TGTGCCAGCAGCGAAAACATTCAGTACTTC	CASSENIQYF
TRBV12-3/TRBV12-4	many	TRBJ2-1	TRBD1	TGTGCCAGCAGGACTTTGACAGGGTTCCAGTTCTTC	CASRTLTGFQFF
TRBV2	many	TRBJ2-2	.	TGTGCCAGCATCTTCATGGCCAGGGAGAACACCGGGGAGCTGTTTTTT	CASIFMARENTGELFF
TRBV6-2/TRBV6-3	.	TRBJ2-1	.	TGTGCCAGCAGTTACTCACGGGGGTCTGGATACAATGAGCAGTTCTTC	CASSYSRGSGYNEQFF
TRBV28	many	TRBJ2-2	TRBD1	TGTGCCAGCAGTCAAACAGGGGGATACACCGGGGAGCTGTTTTTT	CASSQTGGYTGELFF
TRBV11-2	many	TRBJ2-2	TRBD1	TGTGCCAGCAGCATATACAGGGGAGCGGGGGAGCTGTTTTTT	CASSIYRGAGELFF
TRBV30	few	TRBJ1-1	.	TGTGCCTGGAGTTCCAGGAATAGGGGTAGGGACACTGAAGCTTTCTTT	CAWSSRNRGRDTEAFF
TRBV20-1	many	TRBJ2-1	.	TGCAGTGCTAGTACCGGGGCCACTCACTACAATGAGCAGTTCTTC	CSASTGATHYNEQFF
TRBV29-1	many	TRBJ2-7	TRBD1	TGCAGCGTCGGGGGACAGGGGGTCGAGCAGTACTTC	CSVGGQGVEQYF
TRBV12-3/TRBV12-4	many	TRBJ2-7	.	TGTGCCAGCAGTCCTCCGGGCCCCCAATACGAGCAGTACTTC	CASSPPGPQYEQYF
TRBV6-1	many	TRBJ1-5	.	TGTGCCAGCAGGCCAGGGGAGGCCGCGCCCGGCTCCCCAGCCCAGCATTTT	CASRPGEAAPGSPAQHF
TRBV10-3	.	TRBJ2-1	TRBD2	TGTGCCATCAGGGGGACTAGCGGGAGGAATAATGAGCAGTTCTTC	CAIRGTSGRNNEQFF
TRBV5-1	many	TRBJ2-7	.	TGCGCCAGCAGCTTGTCGGCAGAGACCTCCTACGAGCAGTACTTC	CASSLSAETSYEQYF
TRBV6-2/TRBV6-3	many	TRBJ2-5	.	TGTGCCAGCAGTTCTCCGACGGGCCGGTGGGAGACCCAGTACTTC	CASSSPTGRWETQYF
TRBV7-9	.	TRBJ2-2	.	TGTGCCAGCAGCCCCGGGCTAGGGAACACCGGGGAGCTGTTTTTT	CASSPGLGNTGELFF
TRBV24-1	many	TRBJ2-3	.	TGTGCCACCAGTGATTTTCGCGGGGGCCCCACAGATACGCAGTATTTT	CATSDFRGGPTDTQYF
TRBV14	few	TRBJ1-1	TRBD1	TGTGCCAGCAGCCACCCGGACAGGGGGCGGTGGAACACTGAAGCTTTCTTT	CASSHPDRGRWNTEAFF
TRBV6-5	many	TRBJ1-3	.	TGTGCCAGCTATGGGAACACCATATATTTT	CASYGNTIYF
TRBV5-1	many	TRBJ2-3	TRBD2	TGCGCCAGCAGCATGACTAGCGGGGGCACAGATACGCAGTATTTT	CASSMTSGGTDTQYF
TRBV20-1	.	TRBJ2-5	TRBD1	TGCAGTGTCCTTGGCCGAGGGACAGGGGGATTAGAGACCCAGTACTTC	CSVLGRGTGGLETQYF
TRBV29-1	many	TRBJ1-1	TRBD1	TGCAGCGCCACGGGACAGATAGCTTTCTTT	CSATGQIAFF
TRBV20-1	.	TRBJ2-2	.	TGCAGTGCTAGAGCGGCTAACGCGAACACCGGGGAGCTGTTTTTT	CSARAANANTGELFF
TRBV7-7	many	TRBJ2-1	TRBD2	TGTGCTAGCAGCGCGGGGGGTGAGCAGTTCTTC	CASSAGGEQFF
TRBV9	many	TRBJ1-6	TRBD1	TGTGCCAGCAGCGTAGGAACAGGGGGCAGGTCACCCCTCCACTTT	CASSVGTGGRSPLHF
TRBV20-1	many	TRBJ1-1	.	TGCAGTGTTCCGACTCCGCTCCCCATGAACACTGAAGCTTTCTTT	CSVPTPLPMNTEAFF
TRBV7-2	many	TRBJ2-3	.	TGTGCCAGCAGCTTGAGCGGTGTGGGGGTGTATACGCAGTATTTT	CASSLSGVGVYTQYF
TRBV5-1	many	TRBJ2-1	TRBD1	TGCGCCAGCAGCACCGGGACAGTCTACAATGAGCAGTTCTTC	CASSTGTVYNEQFF
TRBV6-2/TRBV6-3	.	TRBJ2-5	.	TGTGCCAGCAGCCCCGCCGGGACGCCCCAAGAGACCCAGTACTTC	CASSPAGTPQETQYF
TRBV7-2	many	TRBJ1-6	.	TGTGCCAGCAGCCTCAGGGGAAGTAATTCACCCCTCCACTTT	CASSLRGSNSPLHF